The 18 T cell receptor beta chains reported below all come from one sample, sequenced in a study of blood T cell repertoires in COVID-19. The data were produced by immunoSEQ multiplex PCR, yet TCRdb's version contains in-frame clones alone and is incomplete. The data contain under 300,000 clones, 70% to 85% of them singletons. Specimen: PBMCs or T cells enriched from blood (not recorded which). The receptors here all came from a man between 40 and 49 years old who had recovered from COVID-19.

This clone appeared once. The V call is TRBV19, the J call TRBJ1-1; perhaps TRBD1 as D (5 bases). The length of the CDR3 is 14 residues. Between the trimmed V and J ends, which lost 4 bases and 4 bases, there was a span of 13 bases. Per the germline V gene, CDR1 is LNHDA and CDR2 is SQIVND (reference sequence). This CDR3 reads CASSKEGQTTEAFF. In DNA, the CDR3 is TGTGCCAGTAGTAAAGAGGGGCAGACCACTGAAGCTTTCTTT.

The V and J genes are TRBV7-2 and TRBJ2-4; possibly TRBD2 for D (6 bases). V shed 1 base and J shed 3 bases, with 10 bases lying between them. There are 15 residues in the CDR3. Per the germline V gene, CDR1 is SGHTA and CDR2 is FQGNSA. CDR3 DNA: TGTGCCAGCAGCTTAGAATGGGGAGGCAAAAACATTCAGTACTTC. Translated, it gives CASSLEWGGKNIQYF.

The chain recombines TRBV7-8 with TRBJ2-1, with D tentatively TRBD1 (5 bases). The germline V gene has CDR1 SGHVS and CDR2 FQNEAQ. V lost 3 bases to trimming and J lost 0 bases, with 9 bases between them. The CDR3 has 15 amino acids. The DNA of the CDR3 is TGTGCCAGCAGCTTTCAGGGATTCTCCTACAATGAGCAGTTCTTC. Translated, it gives CASSFQGFSYNEQFF.

The CDR3 DNA reads as TGTGCCAGCTGTTTAAGGGCAGAGGGCTACTATGGCTACACCTTC. Amino acids: CASCLRAEGYYGYTF. The genes are TRBV6-5 and TRBJ1-2; no clear D gene. From germline, CDR1 is MNHEY and CDR2 SVGAGI. CDR3 length equals 15 residues. Trimming cost V 8 bases and J 3 bases, with 19 bases left between them.

The CDR3 bases are TGTGCCAGTAGTTCGTTAGCAGACTACGAGCAGTACTTC. This sequence encodes CASSSLADYEQYF. The rearrangement joins TRBV19 to TRBJ2-7; D not certain. The V and J ends lost 5 bases and 3 bases respectively, with 11 bases between them. The CDR3 runs to 13 residues. Germline CDR1 is LNHDA and CDR2 is SQIVND (reference sequence).

This rearrangement joins TRBV11-2 to TRBJ1-1, with 9 bases lining up with TRBD1. The CDR3 extends over 14 amino acids. Germline assignment: CDR1 SGHAT and CDR2 FQNNGV. J lost 2 bases, V lost 7 bases, and 5 bases had no gene match. The CDR3 DNA reads TGTGCCAGCACGCCGACAGGGGGAAACACTGAAGCTTTCTTT. It is translated as CASTPTGGNTEAFF.

DNA of the CDR3: TGTGCCAGTAGTCCGGACAGGGCTGGATACGAGCAGTACTTC. It codes for CASSPDRAGYEQYF. The chain employs TRBV19 and TRBJ2-7; 8 bases agree with TRBD1. V shed 5 bases, J shed 4 bases, and the junction held 7 bases outside the gene matches. This CDR3 contains 14 residues. CDR1 LNHDA and CDR2 SQIVND come from the germline V gene (reference sequence).

This chain links TRBV5-5 with TRBJ2-7; 7 positions agree with TRBD1. Unmatched junction bases numbered 5, after V lost 3 bases and J lost 2 bases. CDR1 SGHKS and CDR2 YYEKEE come from the germline V gene (reference sequence). CDR3 length: 14 amino acids. The CDR3 spells CASSSEQGTYEQYF. CDR3 nucleotides: TGTGCCAGCAGCTCGGAACAGGGGACCTACGAGCAGTACTTC.

The V gene is TRBV15, the J gene TRBJ1-3, with D maybe TRBD1 (6 bases). This CDR3 is 16 amino acids long. The V end was cut by 2 bases, the J end by 4 bases, with 15 bases between. Germline CDR1 and CDR2: LNHNV and YYDKDF (reference sequence). Here the CDR3 reads CATSRPGTPVGNTIYF. CDR3 nucleotides: TGTGCCACCAGCAGACCTGGGACACCGGTCGGAAACACCATATATTTT.

The rearrangement links TRBV27 to TRBJ1-6; D is possibly TRBD1 (6 bases). Germline V gene lookup returns CDR1 MNHEY and CDR2 SMNVEV (reference sequence). This CDR3 is 14 amino acids long. The V gene lost 3 bases and the J gene lost 9 bases, with 12 bases spanning the gap. CDR3 loop: CASSFSGGGSPLHF. The CDR3 DNA reads TGTGCCAGCAGTTTCTCTGGGGGCGGTTCACCCCTCCACTTT.

The chain recombines TRBV30 with TRBJ2-2, with a possible D match to TRBD2 (5 bases). Trimming shortened V by 5 bases and J by 6 bases, and 13 bases separated the two germline ends. The CDR3 totals 13 residues. The germline V gene has CDR1 GTSNPN and CDR2 SVGIG (reference sequence). Written as DNA, the CDR3 is TGTGCCTGGCAGAGTGACTACCCCGGGGAGCTGTTTTTT. Translated, it gives CAWQSDYPGELFF.

This clone was detected only once. The chain is built from TRBV5-1 and TRBJ2-1, with 8 bases matching TRBD2. The CDR3 is made up of 17 amino acids. Germline CDR1 reads SGHRS; CDR2 reads YFSETQ. Trimming cost V 4 bases and J 1 base; bases outside gene matches: 10. The CDR3 nucleotides are TGCGCCAGCAGCACCTCGGCTAGCGGGCAGTCCTACAATGAGCAGTTCTTC. Its protein is CASSTSASGQSYNEQFF.

This chain links TRBV7-8 with TRBJ1-1; D is unclear. CDR3 length equals 13 residues. Germline CDR1 is SGHVS and CDR2 is FQNEAQ. Trimming took off 5 bases at V and 5 bases at J, with 12 bases between the two ends. CDR3 region: CASSAVSGTEAFF. CDR3 DNA sequence: TGTGCCAGCAGCGCAGTCAGCGGGACTGAAGCTTTCTTT.

The DNA of the CDR3 is TGTGCCAGCAGTGTCACAGGGCGACAGTCTTCGGTGCAGCCCCAGCATTTT. This sequence encodes CASSVTGRQSSVQPQHF. The chain joins TRBV2 to TRBJ1-5; D may be TRBD1 (6 bases). This CDR3 is 17 amino acids long. Germline assignment: CDR1 SNHLY and CDR2 FYNNEI. V lost 4 bases and J lost 7, with 23 bases in between.

The chain combines TRBV19 with TRBJ1-2, with D possibly matching TRBD1 (6 bases). V was trimmed by 10 bases and J by 8 bases, leaving 20 bases between them. In germline, CDR1 is LNHDA, CDR2 SQIVND (reference sequence). CDR3 length: 13 residues. CDR3 nucleotide sequence: TGTGCCACCCGGAAAGGGGGAGTTTGGGGCTACACCTTC. Amino acid sequence: CATRKGGVWGYTF.

V usage is TRBV5-1 and J usage is TRBJ1-1, with 9 nucleotides matching TRBD1. Looked up from germline, CDR1 is SGHRS and CDR2 is YFSETQ. This CDR3 region has 16 residues. V trimming: 4 bases; J trimming: 1 base; junction bases outside the gene matches: 8. In DNA form, the CDR3 reads TGCGCCAGCAGCCCATCAACAGGGGGCGAGAACACTGAAGCTTTCTTT. Translated: CASSPSTGGENTEAFF.

The rearrangement uses TRBV9 and TRBJ2-7, with 8 bases that match TRBD2. The CDR3 has 13 amino acids. With 6 bases clipped from V and 4 bases from J, the junction kept 6 bases outside the gene matches. Germline CDR1 SGDLS, CDR2 YYNGEE. CDR3 protein: CASTPPGGYEQYF. As DNA, the CDR3 is TGTGCCAGCACCCCCCCGGGGGGGTACGAGCAGTACTTC.

The rearrangement uses TRBV7-9 and TRBJ1-2; 7 nucleotides match TRBD1. The germline V gene has CDR1 SEHNR and CDR2 FQNEAQ (reference sequence). The length of the CDR3 is 13 residues. V trimming: 5 bases; J trimming: 7 bases; junction bases outside the gene matches: 7. The CDR3 nucleotides are TGTGCCAGCAGCCTCCAACAGGGGAGTGGCTACACCTTC. Residues: CASSLQQGSGYTF. The complete variable domain, with remaining parts taken from reference TRBV7-9 and TRBJ1-2, reads DTGVSQNPRHKITKRGQNVTFRCDPISEHNRLYWYRQTLGQGPEFLTYFQNEAQLEKSRLLSDRFSAERPKGSFSTLEIQRTEQGDSAMYLCASSLQQGSGYTFGSGTRLTVV.